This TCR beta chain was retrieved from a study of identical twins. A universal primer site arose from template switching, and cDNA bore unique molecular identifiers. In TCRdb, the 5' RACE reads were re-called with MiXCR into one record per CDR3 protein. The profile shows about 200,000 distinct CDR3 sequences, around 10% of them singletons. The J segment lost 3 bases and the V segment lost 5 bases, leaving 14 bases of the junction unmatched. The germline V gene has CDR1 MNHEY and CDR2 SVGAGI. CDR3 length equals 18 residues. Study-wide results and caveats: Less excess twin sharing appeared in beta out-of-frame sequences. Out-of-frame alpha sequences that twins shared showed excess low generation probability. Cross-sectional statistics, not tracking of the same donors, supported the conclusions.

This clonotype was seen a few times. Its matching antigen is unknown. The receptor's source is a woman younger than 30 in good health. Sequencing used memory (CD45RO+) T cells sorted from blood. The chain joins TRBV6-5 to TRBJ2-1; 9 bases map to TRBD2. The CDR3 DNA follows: TGTGCCAGCAGTAACCGGGGGGGAAGCGGGAGGTTCTACAATGAGCAGTTCTTC. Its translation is CASSNRGGSGRFYNEQFF.